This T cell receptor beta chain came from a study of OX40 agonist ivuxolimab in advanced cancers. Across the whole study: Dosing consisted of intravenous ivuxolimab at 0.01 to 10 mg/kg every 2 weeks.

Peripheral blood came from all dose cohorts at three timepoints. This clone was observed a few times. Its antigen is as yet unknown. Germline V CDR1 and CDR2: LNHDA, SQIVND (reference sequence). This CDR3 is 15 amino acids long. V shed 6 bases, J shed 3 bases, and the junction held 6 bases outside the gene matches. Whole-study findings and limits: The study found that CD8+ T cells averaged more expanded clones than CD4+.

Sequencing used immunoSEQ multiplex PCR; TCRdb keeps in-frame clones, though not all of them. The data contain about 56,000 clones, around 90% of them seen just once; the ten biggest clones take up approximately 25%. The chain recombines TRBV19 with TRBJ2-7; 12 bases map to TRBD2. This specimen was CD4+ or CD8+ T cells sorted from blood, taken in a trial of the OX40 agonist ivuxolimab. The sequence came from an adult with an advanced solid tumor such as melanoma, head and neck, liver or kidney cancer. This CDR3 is CASRPGLAGFYEQYF. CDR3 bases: TGTGCCAGTAGACCCGGACTAGCGGGATTCTACGAGCAGTACTTC.